This T cell receptor beta chain came from a study of OX40 agonist ivuxolimab in advanced cancers. About the study: Dose-escalation patients' cancers were hepatocellular carcinoma, melanoma, renal cell or head and neck cancer. Those enrolled were approximately 83% male, with a mean age of roughly 62 years and ages from roughly 23 to 80. Three dose-escalation patients had partial responses: one with hepatocellular carcinoma and two with cutaneous melanoma.

The assay was immunoSEQ multiplex PCR, and TCRdb's table has in-frame clones only and misses some. The table lists 70,000 to 80,000 clones, 75% to 90% of them singletons. The study sampled blood at baseline, cycle 4 day 1, and cycle 7 day 1. This clone was seen once. The material sequenced was CD4+ or CD8+ T cells sorted from blood, taken in a trial of the OX40 agonist ivuxolimab. This clonotype originated in an adult with an advanced solid tumor such as melanoma, head and neck, liver or kidney cancer.

CDR3 residues: CAISESNRDYGYTF. CDR3 in DNA: TGTGCCATCAGTGAGTCGAACAGGGACTATGGCTACACCTTC. The chain joins TRBV10-3 to TRBJ1-2, with D tentatively TRBD1 (6 bases). This CDR3 is built from 14 residues. Germline V CDR1 and CDR2: ENHRY, SYGVKD. Trimming cost V 0 bases and J 3 bases, with 8 bases left between them.